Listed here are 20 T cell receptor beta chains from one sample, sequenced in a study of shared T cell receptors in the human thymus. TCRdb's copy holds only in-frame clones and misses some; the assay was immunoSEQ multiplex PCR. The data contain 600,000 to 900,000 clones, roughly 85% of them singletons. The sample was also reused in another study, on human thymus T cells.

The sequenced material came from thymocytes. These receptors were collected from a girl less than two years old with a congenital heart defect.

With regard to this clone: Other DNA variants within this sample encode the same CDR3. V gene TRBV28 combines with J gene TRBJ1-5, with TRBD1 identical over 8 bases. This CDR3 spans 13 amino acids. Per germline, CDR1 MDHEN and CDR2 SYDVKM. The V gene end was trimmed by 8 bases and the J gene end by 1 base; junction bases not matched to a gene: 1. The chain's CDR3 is CASRTGSNQPQHF. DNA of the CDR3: TGTGCCAGCCGGACAGGGAGCAATCAGCCCCAGCATTTT. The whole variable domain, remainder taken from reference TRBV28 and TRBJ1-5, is DVKVTQSSRYLVKRTGEKVFLECVQDMDHENMFWYRQDPGLGLRLIYFSYDVKMKEKGDIPEGYSVSREKKERFSLILESASTNQTSMYLCASRTGSNQPQHFGDGTRLSIL.

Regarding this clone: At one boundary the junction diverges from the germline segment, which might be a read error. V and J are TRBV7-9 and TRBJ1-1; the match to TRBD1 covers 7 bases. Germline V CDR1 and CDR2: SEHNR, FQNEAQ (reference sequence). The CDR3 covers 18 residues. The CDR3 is CASSLPSYRGLLNAEAFF. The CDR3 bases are TGTGCCAGCAGCTTACCCTCGTACAGGGGTCTCTTGAACGCTGAAGCTTTCTTT.

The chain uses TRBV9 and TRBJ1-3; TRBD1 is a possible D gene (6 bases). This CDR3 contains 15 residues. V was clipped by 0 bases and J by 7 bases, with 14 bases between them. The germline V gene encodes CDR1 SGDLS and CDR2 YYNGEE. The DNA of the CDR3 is TGTGCCAGCAGCGTAGGACAGGCGGGGGGGAACACCATATATTTT. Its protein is CASSVGQAGGNTIYF.

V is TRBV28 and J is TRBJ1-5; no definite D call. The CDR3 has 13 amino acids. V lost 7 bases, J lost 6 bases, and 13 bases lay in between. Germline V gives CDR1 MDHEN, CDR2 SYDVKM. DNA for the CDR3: TGTGCCAGCAATGGTTCGAGGTGTCAGCCCCAGCATTTT. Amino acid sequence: CASNGSRCQPQHF.

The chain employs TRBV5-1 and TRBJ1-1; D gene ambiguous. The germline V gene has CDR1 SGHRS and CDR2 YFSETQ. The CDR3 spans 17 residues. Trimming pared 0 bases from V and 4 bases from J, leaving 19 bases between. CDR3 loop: CASSLVKRALETTEAFF. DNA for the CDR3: TGCGCCAGCAGCTTGGTTAAGAGGGCTCTCGAAACCACTGAAGCTTTCTTT.

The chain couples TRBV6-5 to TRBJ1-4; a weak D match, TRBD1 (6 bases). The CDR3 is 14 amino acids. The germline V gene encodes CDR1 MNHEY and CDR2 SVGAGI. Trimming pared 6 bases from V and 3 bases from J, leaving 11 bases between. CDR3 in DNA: TGTGCCAGCAGCCGACAGGTCCCTAATGAAAAACTGTTTTTT. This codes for CASSRQVPNEKLFF.

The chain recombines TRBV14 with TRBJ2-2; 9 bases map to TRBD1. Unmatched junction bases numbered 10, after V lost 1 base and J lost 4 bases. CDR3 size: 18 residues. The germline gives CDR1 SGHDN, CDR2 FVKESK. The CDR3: CASSQGQTGQGTTGELFF. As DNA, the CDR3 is TGTGCCAGCAGCCAAGGCCAAACTGGACAGGGGACCACCGGGGAGCTGTTTTTT.

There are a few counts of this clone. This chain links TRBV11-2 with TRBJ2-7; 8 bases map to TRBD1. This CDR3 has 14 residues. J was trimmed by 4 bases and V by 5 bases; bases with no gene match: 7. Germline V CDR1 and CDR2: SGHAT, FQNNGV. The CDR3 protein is CASSPDRVRYEQYF. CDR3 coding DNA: TGTGCCAGCAGCCCGGACAGGGTAAGGTACGAGCAGTACTTC.

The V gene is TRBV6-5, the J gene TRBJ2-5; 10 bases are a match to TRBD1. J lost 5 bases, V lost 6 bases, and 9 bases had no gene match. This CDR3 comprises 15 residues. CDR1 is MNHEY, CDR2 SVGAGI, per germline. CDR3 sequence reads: CASRERQGAWETQYF. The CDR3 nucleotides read TGTGCCAGCAGGGAGAGACAGGGGGCCTGGGAGACCCAGTACTTC.

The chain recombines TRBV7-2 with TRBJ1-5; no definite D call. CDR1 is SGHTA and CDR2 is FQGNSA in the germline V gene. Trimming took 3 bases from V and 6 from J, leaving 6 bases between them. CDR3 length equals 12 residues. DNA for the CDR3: TGTGCCAGCAGCTTCGGAGGTCAGCCCCAGCATTTT. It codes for CASSFGGQPQHF.

This chain's CDR3 is CATSRDRGRAGELFF. Written as DNA, the CDR3 is TGTGCCACCAGCAGAGACAGGGGTCGGGCCGGGGAGCTGTTTTTT. The chain links TRBV15 to TRBJ2-2, with D maybe TRBD1 (6 bases). The CDR3 consists of 15 residues. V was pared by 0 bases and J by 6 bases, with 11 bases between. CDR1 is LNHNV and CDR2 is YYDKDF in the germline V gene (reference sequence).

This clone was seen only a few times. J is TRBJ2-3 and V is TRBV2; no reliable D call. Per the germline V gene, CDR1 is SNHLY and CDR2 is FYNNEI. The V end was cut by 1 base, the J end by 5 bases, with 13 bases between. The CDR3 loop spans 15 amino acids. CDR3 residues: CASSEVPRPQDTQYF. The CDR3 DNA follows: TGTGCCAGCAGTGAAGTACCCAGGCCCCAAGATACGCAGTATTTT.

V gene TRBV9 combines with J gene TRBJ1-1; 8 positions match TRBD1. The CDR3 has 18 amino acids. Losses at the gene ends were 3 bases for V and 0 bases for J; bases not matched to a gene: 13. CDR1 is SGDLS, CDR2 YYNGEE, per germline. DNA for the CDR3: TGTGCCAGCAGCGGACGGGAGGACAGGGACCTTATGAACACTGAAGCTTTCTTT. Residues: CASSGREDRDLMNTEAFF.

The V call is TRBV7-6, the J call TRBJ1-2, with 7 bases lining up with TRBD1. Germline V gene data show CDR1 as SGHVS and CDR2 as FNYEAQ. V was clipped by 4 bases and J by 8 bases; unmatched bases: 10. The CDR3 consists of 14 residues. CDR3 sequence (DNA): TGTGCCAGCAGCTCATTGGGTTACAGGGGCGGCTACACCTTC. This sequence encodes CASSSLGYRGGYTF.

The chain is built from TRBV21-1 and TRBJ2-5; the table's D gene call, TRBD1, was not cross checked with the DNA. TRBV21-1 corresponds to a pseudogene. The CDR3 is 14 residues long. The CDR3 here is CASSNGGGRETQYF. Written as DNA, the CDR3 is TGTGCCAGCAGCAATGGAGGGGGCCGGGAGACCCAGTACTTC.

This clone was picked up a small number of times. The CDR3 nucleotides are TGTGCCAGCAGTTACTCGAGGGGAGGCCAGCCCCAGCATTTT. Amino acid sequence: CASSYSRGGQPQHF. This chain connects TRBV6-6 to TRBJ1-5; D is possibly TRBD1 (5 bases). This CDR3 is built from 14 residues. The germline V gene has CDR1 MNHNY and CDR2 SVGAGI (reference sequence). V lost 0 bases, J lost 7 bases, and 10 bases lay in between.

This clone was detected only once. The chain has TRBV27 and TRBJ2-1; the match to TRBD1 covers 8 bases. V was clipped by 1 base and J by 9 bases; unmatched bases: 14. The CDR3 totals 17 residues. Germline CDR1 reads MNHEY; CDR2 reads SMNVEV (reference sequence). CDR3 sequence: CASSLWRTSGGAGEQFF. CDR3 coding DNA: TGTGCCAGCAGTTTATGGCGGACATCAGGGGGCGCGGGTGAGCAGTTCTTC.

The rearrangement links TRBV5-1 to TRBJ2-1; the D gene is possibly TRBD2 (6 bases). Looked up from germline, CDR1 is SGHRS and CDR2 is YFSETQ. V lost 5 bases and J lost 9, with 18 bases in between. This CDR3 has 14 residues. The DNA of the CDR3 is TGCGCCAGCAGGCCGGGACTTAAGGTAGCTGAGCAGTTCTTC. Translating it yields CASRPGLKVAEQFF. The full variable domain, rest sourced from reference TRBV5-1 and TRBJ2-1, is KAGVTQTPRYLIKTRGQQVTLSCSPISGHRSVSWYQQTPGQGLQFLFEYFSETQRNKGNFPGRFSGRQFSNSRSEMNVSTLELGDSALYLCASRPGLKVAEQFFGPGTRLTVL.

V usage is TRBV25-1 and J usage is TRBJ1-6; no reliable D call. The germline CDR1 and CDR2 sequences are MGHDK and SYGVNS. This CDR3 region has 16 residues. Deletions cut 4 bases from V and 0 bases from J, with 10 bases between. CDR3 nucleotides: TGTGCCAGCAGTGGGGTGGGGAGCTCCTATAATTCACCCCTCCACTTT. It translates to CASSGVGSSYNSPLHF. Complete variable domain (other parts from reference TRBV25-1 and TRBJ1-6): EADIYQTPRYLVIGTGKKITLECSQTMGHDKMYWYQQDPGMELHLIHYSYGVNSTEKGDLSSESTVSRIRTEHFPLTLESARPSHTSQYLCASSGVGSSYNSPLHFGNGTRLTVT.

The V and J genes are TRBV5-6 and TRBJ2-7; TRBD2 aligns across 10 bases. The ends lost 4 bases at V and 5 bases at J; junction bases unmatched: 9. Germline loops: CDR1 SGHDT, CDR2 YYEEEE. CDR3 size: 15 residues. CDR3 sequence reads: CASSGRSGGYHEQYF. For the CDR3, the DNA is TGTGCCAGCAGCGGCCGTAGCGGGGGGTACCACGAGCAGTACTTC.